These T cell receptor beta chains were read from a single sample in a study of T cell changes during pregnancy in multiple sclerosis. TCRdb's table, derived via immunoSEQ multiplex PCR, lists solely in-frame clones and lacks some. The table shows approximately 40,000 clones, with about 92% occurring only once. The input for sequencing was CD8+ T cells from peripheral blood mononuclear cells, taken in the third trimester of pregnancy. The receptors stem from a female donor with multiple sclerosis, enrolled in a pregnancy study. The CDR3 runs from the conserved cysteine through the conserved F or W. The order of the fields is CDR3 length, clone size, V gene, J gene, D gene, CDR3 DNA, CDR3 protein. D genes are given only for firm matches. Part of the rows lack a size; the others show once, few, many or a class for expanded clones.

length: 14; size: .; V: TRBV27; J: TRBJ2-7; D: TRBD1; DNA: TGTGCCAGCGGACCGGGACAGGGGTTATACGAGCAGTACTTC; CDR3: CASGPGQGLYEQYF
length: 12; size: .; V: TRBV16; J: TRBJ2-7; D: .; DNA: TGTGCCAGCAGCCCCTTCAGCTACGAGCAGTACTTC; CDR3: CASSPFSYEQYF
length: 15; size: .; V: TRBV10-3; J: TRBJ1-3; D: .; DNA: TGTGCCATCAGTGACATGGTCAGCTCTGGAAACACCATATATTTT; CDR3: CAISDMVSSGNTIYF
length: 15; size: .; V: TRBV28; J: TRBJ2-7; D: .; DNA: TGTGCCAGCAGGCGGGATCCAGATTTAGCCTACGAGCAGTACTTC; CDR3: CASRRDPDLAYEQYF
length: 17; size: once; V: TRBV9; J: TRBJ2-3; D: TRBD2; DNA: TGTGCCAGCAGCGTAAGGAGCGGGGGGACTAGCACAGATACGCAGTATTTT; CDR3: CASSVRSGGTSTDTQYF
length: 15; size: .; V: TRBV7-8; J: TRBJ1-5; D: TRBD1; DNA: TGTGCCAGCAGCACCGGGACAGGGCGCAATCAGCCCCAGCATTTT; CDR3: CASSTGTGRNQPQHF
length: 15; size: .; V: TRBV7-9; J: TRBJ2-1; D: .; DNA: TGTGCCAGCAGCCCAACCGGGACACCAATGGATGAGCAGTTCTTC; CDR3: CASSPTGTPMDEQFF
length: 13; size: .; V: TRBV12-5; J: TRBJ2-5; D: .; DNA: TGTGCTAGTGGTTGGGGACACCCAGAGACCCAGTACTTC; CDR3: CASGWGHPETQYF
length: 15; size: .; V: TRBV5-1; J: TRBJ2-3; D: TRBD1; DNA: TGCGCCAGCAGCTTGGCGCAGGGGGTTATGGATACGCAGTATTTT; CDR3: CASSLAQGVMDTQYF
length: 12; size: .; V: TRBV6-1; J: TRBJ2-1; D: .; DNA: TGTGCCAGCAGCCCGTTAGTAAATGAGCAGTTCTTC; CDR3: CASSPLVNEQFF
length: 15; size: few; V: TRBV6-1; J: TRBJ2-7; D: TRBD1; DNA: TGTGCCAGCAGTGAAGAGGGGACAGGGTACCACGAGCAGTACTTC; CDR3: CASSEEGTGYHEQYF
length: 16; size: once; V: TRBV5-5; J: TRBJ2-4; D: .; DNA: TGTGCCAGCAGCTTGGTATCCCCAGGGTTAGGGGACATTCAGTACTTC; CDR3: CASSLVSPGLGDIQYF
length: 17; size: .; V: TRBV7-2; J: TRBJ2-7; D: TRBD2; DNA: TGTGCCAGCAGCCGCTCGGGACTAGCGGGAGGAAACTACGAGCAGTACTTC; CDR3: CASSRSGLAGGNYEQYF
length: 15; size: .; V: TRBV7-2; J: TRBJ2-1; D: TRBD2; DNA: TGTGCCAGCAGCCTCGGACTAGCGACCTACAATGAGCAGTTCTTC; CDR3: CASSLGLATYNEQFF
length: 17; size: .; V: TRBV7-2; J: TRBJ1-1; D: .; DNA: TGTGCCAGCAGCTTATGGGACACCCCAGGCCCTGACACTGAAGCTTTCTTT; CDR3: CASSLWDTPGPDTEAFF
length: 15; size: .; V: TRBV15; J: TRBJ1-5; D: .; DNA: TGTGCCACCAGCACACGAACAATCGCGGATCAGCCCCAGCATTTT; CDR3: CATSTRTIADQPQHF